This T cell receptor (beta chain) was sequenced for a study of cytomegalovirus exposure and HLA in healthy donors. About the research overall: The Caucasian-associated ancestry cluster held roughly 80% of 398 genotyped donors. Study results and limitations: Presence/absence analysis assumed near-uniform sequencing depth across donors. The study labeled 170 or so TCR beta chains cytomegalovirus-associated.

Nominally healthy donors were sampled, though unrecorded immune exposures were likely. Note on this clone: Its specificity is not known.

The V segment lost 3 bases and the J segment 8 bases; nucleotides outside the gene matches: 9. This CDR3 has 15 amino acids. The V gene's germline CDR1 is SGHRS and CDR2 YFSETQ. Researchers ran the PCR with 60 Vbeta and 13 Jbeta primers. Only in-frame clones appear in the TCRdb table, and some are missing; sequencing was by immunoSEQ multiplex PCR. The sample carries about 57,000 clones, about 77% recorded once. The V gene is TRBV5-1, the J gene TRBJ1-4; 8 positions agree with TRBD1. Specimen: PBMCs. The sequence was obtained from a man younger than 45 in good health and CMV-seropositive. CDR3 nucleotides: TGCGCCAGCAGCTCCCAGGGGGCGCTTAGCGAAAAACTGTTTTTT. Translated: CASSSQGALSEKLFF.